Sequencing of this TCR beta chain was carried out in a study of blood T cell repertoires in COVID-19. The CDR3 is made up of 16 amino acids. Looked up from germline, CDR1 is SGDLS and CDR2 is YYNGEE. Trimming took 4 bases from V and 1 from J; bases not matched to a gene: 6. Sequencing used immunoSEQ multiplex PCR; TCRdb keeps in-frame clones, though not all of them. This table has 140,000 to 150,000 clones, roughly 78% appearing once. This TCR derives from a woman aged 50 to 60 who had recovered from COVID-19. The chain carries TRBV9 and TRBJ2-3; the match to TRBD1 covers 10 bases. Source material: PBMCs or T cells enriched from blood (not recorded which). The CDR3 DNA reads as TGTGCCAGCAGCCATCGACAGGGGGCTGGCACAGATACGCAGTATTTT. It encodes CASSHRQGAGTDTQYF.